Shown below are 20 T cell receptor beta chains from a single sample sequenced in a study of early T cells in non-severe SARS-CoV-2 infection. TCRdb passed the 5' RACE reads through MiXCR, listing each CDR3 protein once. The sample records some 66,000 distinct CDR3 sequences, around 9% being singletons. Material: whole blood. These receptors originate from an adult who was a healthcare worker with PCR-confirmed SARS-CoV-2 infection or an uninfected control (not recorded which).

In this sample, this clonotype turned up a few times. V gene TRBV27 combines with J gene TRBJ1-1; D is ambiguous. CDR3 size: 15 residues. V was clipped by 1 base and J by 7 bases, with 16 bases between them. CDR1 MNHEY and CDR2 SMNVEV come from the germline V gene (reference sequence). The chain's CDR3 is CASSLFGVPENEAFF. CDR3 nucleotide sequence: TGTGCCAGCAGTTTATTCGGGGTGCCGGAGAATGAAGCTTTCTTT.

CDR3 nucleotide sequence: TGTGCCAGCAGCCAAGACAGGCGCCCCTACAATGAGCAGTTCTTC. Its translation is CASSQDRRPYNEQFF. The gene calls are TRBV4-2 and TRBJ2-1; D not certain. This CDR3 is 15 amino acids long. Trimming took 0 bases from V and 2 from J, leaving 8 bases between them. The germline CDR1 and CDR2 sequences are LGHNA and YNFKEQ.

This clonotype has a count of ten or more. J is TRBJ2-1 and V is TRBV4-1, with 12 bases fitting TRBD1. The CDR3 spans 17 residues. V shed 0 bases, J shed 4 bases, and the junction held 4 bases outside the gene matches. Germline V gene data show CDR1 as MGHRA and CDR2 as YSYEKL. CDR3 nucleotide sequence: TGCGCCAGCAGCCAAGAGGGGGACAGGGGGCCATACAATGAGCAGTTCTTC. Translating it yields CASSQEGDRGPYNEQFF.

A few counts support this clonotype. The chain uses TRBV7-6 and TRBJ2-4; D might be TRBD2 (6 bases). The V end lost 3 bases, the J end lost 12 bases, and 21 bases lay between the germline ends. This CDR3 has 15 residues. The germline V gene has CDR1 SGHVS and CDR2 FNYEAQ. CDR3 in amino acids: CASSLGGGRSFTQYF. The CDR3 DNA reads TGTGCCAGCAGCTTGGGGGGTGGACGGAGTTTCACTCAGTACTTC.

At least ten counts were recorded for this clonotype. The J gene is TRBJ2-1, the V gene TRBV25-1; weak D call: TRBD2 (7 bases). Trimming shortened V by 2 bases and J by 5 bases, and 13 bases separated the two germline ends. Germline values: CDR1 MGHDK, CDR2 SYGVNS. This CDR3 is 15 amino acids long. This chain's CDR3 is CASSERGAGHNEQFF. Written as DNA, the CDR3 is TGTGCCAGCAGTGAACGGGGGGCCGGCCACAATGAGCAGTTCTTC.

This clonotype was counted only a few times. V usage is TRBV12-3 or TRBV12-4 and J usage is TRBJ2-5, with 8 positions matching TRBD2. The CDR3 length is 13 residues. Unmatched junction bases numbered 6, after V lost 8 bases and J lost 4 bases. CDR3 sequence (DNA): TGTGCCAGCGGCTTTAGCGGGGCAGAGACCCAGTACTTC. As protein: CASGFSGAETQYF.

This clonotype was observed a handful of times. The chain recombines TRBV29-1 with TRBJ2-7, with a possible D match to TRBD2 (5 bases). CDR3 length: 14 residues. Germline CDR1 and CDR2: SQVTM and ANQGSEA. Trimming pared 6 bases from V and 1 base from J, leaving 16 bases between. As DNA, the CDR3 is TGCAGCGTGGAGGACGCACCTCCTTCCTACGAGCAGTACTTC. It yields the protein CSVEDAPPSYEQYF.

This chain links TRBV7-2 with TRBJ2-7; TRBD1 or TRBD2 may be the D gene (6 bases each). The CDR3 is 14 residues long. The V gene's germline CDR1 is SGHTA and CDR2 FQGNSA. Trimming stripped 2 bases from V and 5 bases from J, with 13 bases between. The CDR3 is CASSLSTGRNEQYF. CDR3 bases: TGTGCCAGCAGCTTAAGCACAGGGAGGAACGAGCAGTACTTC.

The J gene is TRBJ2-7, the V gene TRBV7-9; D might be TRBD1 or TRBD2, each matching 6 bases. CDR1 SEHNR and CDR2 FQNEAQ come from the germline V gene (reference sequence). The CDR3 covers 14 residues. Trimming removed 5 bases at V and 5 bases at J, with 16 bases between. The CDR3 loop is CASSHGGLSDEQYF. Written as DNA, the CDR3 is TGTGCCAGCAGCCACGGGGGCCTTTCCGACGAGCAGTACTTC. The entire variable domain, with the rest obtained from reference TRBV7-9 and TRBJ2-7, is as follows: DTGVSQNPRHKITKRGQNVTFRCDPISEHNRLYWYRQTLGQGPEFLTYFQNEAQLEKSRLLSDRFSAERPKGSFSTLEIQRTEQGDSAMYLCASSHGGLSDEQYFGPGTRLTVT.

The chain employs TRBV20-1 and TRBJ1-5; D is unclear. The length of the CDR3 is 15 residues. The germline CDR1 and CDR2 sequences are DFQATT and SNEGSKA (reference sequence). Trimming took off 3 bases at V and 0 bases at J, with 12 bases between the two ends. Here the CDR3 DNA reads TGCAGTGCTAGTAAGGCAGGCTATAGCAATCAGCCCCAGCATTTT. It codes for CSASKAGYSNQPQHF.

A few counts support this clonotype. The chain links TRBV10-3 to TRBJ2-3; D is undetermined. This CDR3 region has 14 residues. Trimming removed 3 bases from V and 1 base from J, with 8 bases in between. Germline CDR1 reads ENHRY; CDR2 reads SYGVKD. CDR3 region: CAISDVSRTDTQYF. The CDR3 DNA reads TGTGCCATCAGTGATGTGTCCCGCACAGATACGCAGTATTTT.

The chain employs TRBV29-1 and TRBJ2-3, with 7 bases aligning to TRBD1. CDR1 and CDR2 (germline): SQVTM, ANQGSEA. This CDR3 is built from 13 residues. V lost 7 bases and J lost 1; bases outside the gene matches: 5. For the CDR3, the DNA is TGCAGCGCCAACACAGGGGGCACAGATACGCAGTATTTT. Encoded protein: CSANTGGTDTQYF.

The table lists this clonotype with many counts. J is TRBJ2-1 and V is TRBV11-3; D could derive from TRBD1 or TRBD2 (5 bases each). The CDR3 consists of 12 residues. With 4 bases removed from V and 7 bases from J, the gap between germline ends came to 8 bases. From germline, CDR1 is SGHNT and CDR2 YENEEA. The CDR3 reads CASSSGPNEQFF. DNA for the CDR3: TGTGCCAGCAGCTCGGGGCCGAATGAGCAGTTCTTC.

This clonotype has just a few counts. The V and J genes are TRBV4-1 and TRBJ2-7, with 7 bases aligning to TRBD2. Germline CDR1 reads MGHRA; CDR2 reads YSYEKL. With 0 bases clipped from V and 0 bases from J, the junction kept 5 bases outside the gene matches. The CDR3 is 16 residues long. DNA of the CDR3: TGCGCCAGCAGCCAAGAAACTAGCGTGAGCTCCTACGAGCAGTACTTC. As protein: CASSQETSVSSYEQYF.

This clonotype was seen at least ten times. The genes are TRBV29-1 and TRBJ1-1; maybe TRBD1 (6 bases). The CDR3 extends over 14 amino acids. V was cut by 6 bases and J by 0 bases, with 14 bases left in between. The germline V gene encodes CDR1 SQVTM and CDR2 ANQGSEA. CDR3 loop: CSVLGDTLNTEAFF. Written as DNA, the CDR3 is TGCAGCGTACTCGGGGACACGTTGAACACTGAAGCTTTCTTT.

This clonotype appeared many times. V usage is TRBV4-3 and J usage is TRBJ2-2; D unresolved. This CDR3 has 15 amino acids. Germline CDR1 and CDR2: LGHNA and YSLEER. V gave up 0 bases and J gave up 0 bases, with 5 bases separating them. CDR3: CASSQDSPNTGELFF. For the CDR3, the DNA is TGCGCCAGCAGCCAAGACAGCCCGAACACCGGGGAGCTGTTTTTT.

This clonotype was detected many times. The rearrangement links TRBV20-1 to TRBJ2-7; 7 bases align to TRBD1. CDR1 is DFQATT and CDR2 is SNEGSKA in the germline V gene (reference sequence). The CDR3 contains 12 residues. Trimming removed 4 bases from V and 4 bases from J; junction bases left unmatched: 4. The CDR3 region is CSAKGAVYEQYF. DNA of the CDR3: TGCAGTGCTAAGGGGGCGGTTTACGAGCAGTACTTC.

The chain carries TRBV7-6 and TRBJ1-4, with D perhaps matching TRBD1 (5 bases). Germline lookup yields CDR1 SGHVS and CDR2 FNYEAQ. This CDR3 has 17 amino acids. Trimming cost V 6 bases and J 2 bases, with 19 bases left between them. This chain's CDR3 is CASSSGRAAGTNEKLFF. CDR3 bases: TGTGCCAGCAGTTCGGGGCGGGCCGCCGGGACTAATGAAAAACTGTTTTTT.

This clonotype was detected ten times or more. The V gene is TRBV10-3, the J gene TRBJ1-4; D is unresolved. V dropped 0 bases and J dropped 0 bases, with 8 bases sitting between them. CDR1 ENHRY and CDR2 SYGVKD come from the germline V gene. The CDR3 covers 16 residues. The CDR3 is CAISESHGSTNEKLFF. Here the CDR3 DNA reads TGTGCCATCAGTGAGTCGCACGGGTCAACTAATGAAAAACTGTTTTTT.

V and J are TRBV7-9 and TRBJ1-4; D unclear. Per germline, CDR1 SEHNR and CDR2 FQNEAQ (reference sequence). V dropped 3 bases and J dropped 1 base, with 12 bases sitting between them. This CDR3 contains 16 residues. As DNA, the CDR3 is TGTGCCAGCAGCTTTCGGACGGGCGGAACTAATGAAAAACTGTTTTTT. Protein sequence: CASSFRTGGTNEKLFF.